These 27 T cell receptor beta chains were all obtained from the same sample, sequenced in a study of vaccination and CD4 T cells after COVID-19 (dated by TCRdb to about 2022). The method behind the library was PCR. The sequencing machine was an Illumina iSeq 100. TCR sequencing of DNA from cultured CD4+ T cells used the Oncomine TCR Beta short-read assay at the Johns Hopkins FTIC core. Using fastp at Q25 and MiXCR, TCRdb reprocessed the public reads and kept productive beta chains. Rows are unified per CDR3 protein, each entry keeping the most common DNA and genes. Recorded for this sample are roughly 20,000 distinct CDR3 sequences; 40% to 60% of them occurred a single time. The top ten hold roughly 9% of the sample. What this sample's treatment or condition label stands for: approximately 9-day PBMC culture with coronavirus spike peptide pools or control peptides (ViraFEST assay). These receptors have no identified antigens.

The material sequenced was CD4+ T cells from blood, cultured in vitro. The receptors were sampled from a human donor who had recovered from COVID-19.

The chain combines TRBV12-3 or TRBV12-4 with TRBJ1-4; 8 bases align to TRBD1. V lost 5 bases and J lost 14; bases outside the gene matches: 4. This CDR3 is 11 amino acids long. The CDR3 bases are TGTGCCAGCAGTCCGGGGACAGGCCTGTTTTTT. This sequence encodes CASSPGTGLFF.

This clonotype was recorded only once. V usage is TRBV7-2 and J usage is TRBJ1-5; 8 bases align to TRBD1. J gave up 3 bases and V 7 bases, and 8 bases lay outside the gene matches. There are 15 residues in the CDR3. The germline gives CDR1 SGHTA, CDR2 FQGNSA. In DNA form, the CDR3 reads TGTGCCAGCAACCAATCGACAGGGGACAATCAGCCCCAGCATTTT. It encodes CASNQSTGDNQPQHF.

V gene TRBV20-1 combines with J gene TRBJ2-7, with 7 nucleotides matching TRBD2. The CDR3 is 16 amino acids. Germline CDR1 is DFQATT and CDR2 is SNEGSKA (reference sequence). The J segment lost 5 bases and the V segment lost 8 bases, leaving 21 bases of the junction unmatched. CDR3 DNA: TGCAGTTTCTCCCTATCCAGCGGGATTTCGAGGAACGAGCAGTACTTC. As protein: CSFSLSSGISRNEQYF.

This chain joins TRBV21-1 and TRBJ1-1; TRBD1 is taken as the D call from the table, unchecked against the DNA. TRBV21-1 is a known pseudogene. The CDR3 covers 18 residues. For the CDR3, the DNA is TGTGCCAGCAGCCCGCAATCCCCCCCGCAGGGGAAGCAGTGCGAAGCTTTCTTT. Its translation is CASSPQSPPQGKQCEAFF.

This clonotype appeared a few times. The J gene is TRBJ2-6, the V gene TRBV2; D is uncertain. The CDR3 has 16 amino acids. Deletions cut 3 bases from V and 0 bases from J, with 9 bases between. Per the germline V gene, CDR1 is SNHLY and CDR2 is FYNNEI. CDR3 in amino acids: CASSDTAISGANVLTF. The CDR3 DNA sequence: TGTGCCAGCAGTGATACAGCGATCTCTGGGGCCAACGTCCTGACTTTC.

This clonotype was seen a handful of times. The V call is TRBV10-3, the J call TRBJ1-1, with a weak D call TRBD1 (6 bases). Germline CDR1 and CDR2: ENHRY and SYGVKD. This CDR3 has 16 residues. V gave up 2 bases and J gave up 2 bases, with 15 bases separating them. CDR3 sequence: CAISEGRGAQNTEAFF. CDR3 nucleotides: TGTGCCATCAGTGAGGGTCGGGGGGCCCAAAACACTGAAGCTTTCTTT.

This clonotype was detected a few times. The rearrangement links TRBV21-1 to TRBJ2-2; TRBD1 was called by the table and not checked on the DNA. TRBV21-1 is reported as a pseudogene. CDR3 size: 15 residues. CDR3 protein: CASSTGQGGAGELFF. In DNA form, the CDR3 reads TGTGCCAGCAGCACGGGACAGGGGGGAGCCGGGGAGCTGTTTTTT.

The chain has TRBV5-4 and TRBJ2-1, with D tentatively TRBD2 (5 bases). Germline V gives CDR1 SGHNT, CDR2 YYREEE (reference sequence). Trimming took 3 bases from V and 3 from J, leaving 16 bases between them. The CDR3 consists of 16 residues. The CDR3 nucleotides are TGTGCCAGCAGCTCCACTGAGCGGCATTTCTACAATGAGCAGTTCTTC. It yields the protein CASSSTERHFYNEQFF.

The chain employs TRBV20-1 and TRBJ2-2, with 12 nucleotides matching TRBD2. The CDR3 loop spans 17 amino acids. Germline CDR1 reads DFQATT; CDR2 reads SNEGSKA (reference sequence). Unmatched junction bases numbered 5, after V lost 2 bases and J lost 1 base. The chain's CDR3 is CSARPWTSGVNTGELFF. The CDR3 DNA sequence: TGCAGTGCTAGACCCTGGACTAGCGGGGTGAACACCGGGGAGCTGTTTTTT.

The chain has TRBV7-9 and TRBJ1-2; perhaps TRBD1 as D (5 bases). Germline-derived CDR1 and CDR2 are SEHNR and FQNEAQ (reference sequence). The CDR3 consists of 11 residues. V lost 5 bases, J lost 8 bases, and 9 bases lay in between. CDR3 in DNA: TGTGCCAGCAGCCGGGGCGACGGCTACACCTTC. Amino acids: CASSRGDGYTF. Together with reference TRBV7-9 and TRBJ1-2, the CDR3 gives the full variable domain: DTGVSQNPRHKITKRGQNVTFRCDPISEHNRLYWYRQTLGQGPEFLTYFQNEAQLEKSRLLSDRFSAERPKGSFSTLEIQRTEQGDSAMYLCASSRGDGYTFGSGTRLTVV.

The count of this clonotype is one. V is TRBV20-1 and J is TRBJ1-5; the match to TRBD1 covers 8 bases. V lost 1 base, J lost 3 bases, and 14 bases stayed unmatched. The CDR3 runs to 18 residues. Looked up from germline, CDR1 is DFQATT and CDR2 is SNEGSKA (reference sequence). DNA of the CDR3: TGCAGTGCTAGAGGAGGAGCCGGACAGGGAAGAAACAATCAGCCCCAGCATTTT. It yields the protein CSARGGAGQGRNNQPQHF.

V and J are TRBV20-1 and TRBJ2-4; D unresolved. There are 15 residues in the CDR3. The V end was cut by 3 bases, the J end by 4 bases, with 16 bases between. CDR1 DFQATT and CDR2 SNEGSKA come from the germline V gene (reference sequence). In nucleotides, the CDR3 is TGCAGTGCTAGTTGGGTGGCAGCTAGTAAAAACATTCAGTACTTC. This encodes CSASWVAASKNIQYF.

The CDR3 loop is CASSLPTGGQPRYTF. Here the CDR3 DNA reads TGTGCCAGCAGTTTACCCACAGGGGGCCAACCACGCTACACCTTC. The chain recombines TRBV28 with TRBJ1-2, with 9 bases identical to TRBD1. The CDR3 spans 15 residues. Germline CDR1 and CDR2: MDHEN and SYDVKM. The V segment lost 2 bases and the J segment 9 bases; nucleotides outside the gene matches: 10.

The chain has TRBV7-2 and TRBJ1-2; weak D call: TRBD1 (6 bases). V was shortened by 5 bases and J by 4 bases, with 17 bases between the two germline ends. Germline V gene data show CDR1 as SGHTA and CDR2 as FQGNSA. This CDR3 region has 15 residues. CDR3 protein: CASSVSGALGYGYTF. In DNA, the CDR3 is TGTGCCAGCAGCGTGTCAGGGGCCTTGGGCTATGGCTACACCTTC.

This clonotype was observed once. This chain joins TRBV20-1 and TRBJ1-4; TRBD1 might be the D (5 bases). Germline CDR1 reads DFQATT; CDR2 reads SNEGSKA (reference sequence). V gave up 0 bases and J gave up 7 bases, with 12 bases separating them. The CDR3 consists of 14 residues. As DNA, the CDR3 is TGCAGTGCTAGAGATCCAGGGCAGGGTGAAAAACTGTTTTTT. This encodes CSARDPGQGEKLFF.

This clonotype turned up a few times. This CDR3 is CASSFWTYTDTQYF. The CDR3 region has the DNA TGTGCCAGCAGTTTTTGGACGTACACAGATACGCAGTATTTT. V is TRBV6-2 or TRBV6-3 and J is TRBJ2-3; D ambiguous. The CDR3 runs to 14 residues. The germline V gene has CDR1 MNHEY and CDR2 SVGEGT. Trimming took off 4 bases at V and 2 bases at J, with 10 bases between the two ends.

This chain's CDR3 is CSAKQGAPGQPQHF. CDR3 nucleotides: TGCAGTGCCAAACAGGGGGCGCCGGGTCAGCCCCAGCATTTT. The genes are TRBV20-1 and TRBJ1-5; 9 bases line up with TRBD1. The V gene's germline CDR1 is DFQATT and CDR2 SNEGSKA (reference sequence). Trimming removed 6 bases from V and 6 bases from J; junction bases left unmatched: 9. This CDR3 has 14 amino acids.

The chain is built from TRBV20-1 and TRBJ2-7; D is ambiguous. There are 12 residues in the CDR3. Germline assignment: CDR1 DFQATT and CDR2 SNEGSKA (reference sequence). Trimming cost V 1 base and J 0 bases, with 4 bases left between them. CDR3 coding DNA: TGCAGTGCTAGAGTAAACTCCTACGAGCAGTACTTC. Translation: CSARVNSYEQYF.

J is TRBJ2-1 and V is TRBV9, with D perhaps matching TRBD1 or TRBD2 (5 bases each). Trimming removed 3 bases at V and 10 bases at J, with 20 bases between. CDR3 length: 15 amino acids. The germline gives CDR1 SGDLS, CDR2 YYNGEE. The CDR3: CASSEGGSGAGEQFF. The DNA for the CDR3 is TGTGCCAGCAGCGAGGGTGGGAGCGGTGCAGGGGAGCAGTTCTTC.

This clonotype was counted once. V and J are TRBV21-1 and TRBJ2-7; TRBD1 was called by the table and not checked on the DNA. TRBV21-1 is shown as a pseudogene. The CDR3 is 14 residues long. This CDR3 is CASSPGHRPYEQYF. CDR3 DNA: TGTGCCAGCAGTCCGGGACATCGGCCCTACGAGCAGTACTTC.

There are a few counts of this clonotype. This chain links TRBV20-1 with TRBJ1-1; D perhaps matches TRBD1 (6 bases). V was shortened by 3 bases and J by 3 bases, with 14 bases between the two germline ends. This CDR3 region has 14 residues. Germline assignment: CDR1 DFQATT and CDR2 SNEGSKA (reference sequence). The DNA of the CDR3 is TGCAGTGCTAGGGAGGGGGGCCCGCACACTGAAGCTTTCTTT. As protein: CSAREGGPHTEAFF.

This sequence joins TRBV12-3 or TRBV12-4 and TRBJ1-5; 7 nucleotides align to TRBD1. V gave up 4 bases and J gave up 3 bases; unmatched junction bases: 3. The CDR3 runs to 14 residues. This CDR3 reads CASSWTGYNQPQHF. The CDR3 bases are TGTGCCAGCAGTTGGACAGGATACAATCAGCCCCAGCATTTT.

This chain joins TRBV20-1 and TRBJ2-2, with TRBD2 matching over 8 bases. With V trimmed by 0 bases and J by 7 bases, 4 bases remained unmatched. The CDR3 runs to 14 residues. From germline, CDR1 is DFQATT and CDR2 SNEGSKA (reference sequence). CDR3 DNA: TGCAGTGCTAGAGATTCCCGGGGGGGCGGGGAGCTGTTTTTT. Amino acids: CSARDSRGGGELFF.

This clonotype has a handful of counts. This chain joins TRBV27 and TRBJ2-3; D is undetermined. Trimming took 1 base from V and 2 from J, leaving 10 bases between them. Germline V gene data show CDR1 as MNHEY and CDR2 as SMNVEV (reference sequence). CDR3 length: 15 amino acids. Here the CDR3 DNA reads TGTGCCAGCAGTTTATTTGGGATCCTCACAGATACGCAGTATTTT. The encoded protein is CASSLFGILTDTQYF.

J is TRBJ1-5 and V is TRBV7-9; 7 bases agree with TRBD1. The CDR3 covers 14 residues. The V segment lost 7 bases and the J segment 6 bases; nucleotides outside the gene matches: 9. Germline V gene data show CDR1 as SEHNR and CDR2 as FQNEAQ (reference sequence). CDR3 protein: CASNTGAEGQPQHF. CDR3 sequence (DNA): TGTGCCAGCAACACAGGGGCCGAGGGTCAGCCCCAGCATTTT.

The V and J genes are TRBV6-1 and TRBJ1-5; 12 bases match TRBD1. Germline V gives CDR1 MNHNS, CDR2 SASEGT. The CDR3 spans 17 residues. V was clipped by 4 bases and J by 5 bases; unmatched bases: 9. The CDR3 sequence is CASSGWGQGASDQPQHF. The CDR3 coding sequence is TGTGCCAGCAGTGGATGGGGACAGGGGGCGAGTGATCAGCCCCAGCATTTT.

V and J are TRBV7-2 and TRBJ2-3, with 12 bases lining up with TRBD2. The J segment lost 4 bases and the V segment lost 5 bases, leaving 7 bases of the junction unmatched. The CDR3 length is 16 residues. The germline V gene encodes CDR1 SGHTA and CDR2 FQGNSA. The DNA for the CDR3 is TGTGCCAGCAGCGCCGGACTAGCGGGATACGCAGATACGCAGTATTTT. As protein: CASSAGLAGYADTQYF.